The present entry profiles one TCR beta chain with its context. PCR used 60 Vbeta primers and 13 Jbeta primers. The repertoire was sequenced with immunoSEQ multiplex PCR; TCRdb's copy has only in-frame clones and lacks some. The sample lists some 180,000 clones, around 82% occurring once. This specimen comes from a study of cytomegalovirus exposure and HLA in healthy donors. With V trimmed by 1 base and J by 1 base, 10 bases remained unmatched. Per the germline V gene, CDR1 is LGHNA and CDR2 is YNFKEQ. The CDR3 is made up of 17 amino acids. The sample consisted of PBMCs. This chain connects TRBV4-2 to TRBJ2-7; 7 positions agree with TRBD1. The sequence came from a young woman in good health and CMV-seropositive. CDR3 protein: CASSQVGRQGRSYEQYF. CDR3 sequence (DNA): TGTGCCAGCAGCCAAGTTGGCCGACAGGGAAGATCCTACGAGCAGTACTTC.